This paragraph covers one T cell receptor (beta chain) sequence. The recovered donors of Cohort 3 showed two negative PCRs, clearance, or symptom resolution. This entry belongs to a study of blood T cell repertoires in COVID-19. Study summary: Italy, Spain and the United States were the sources of the convalescent and acute COVID-19 samples.

Trimming removed 3 bases from V and 15 bases from J; junction bases left unmatched: 10. CDR1 and CDR2 from the germline V gene are SGHTA and FQGNSA. The CDR3 length is 14 residues. TCRdb keeps only in-frame clones here, not all; method: immunoSEQ multiplex PCR. The repertoire holds about 440,000 clones, 90% seen once, with under 0.7% in the top ten. This TCR was recovered from a young man who had recovered from COVID-19. V usage is TRBV7-2 and J usage is TRBJ2-1; 11 nucleotides align to TRBD2. Sample: PBMCs or T cells enriched from blood (not recorded which). The CDR3 protein is CASSFTWIAGGVFF. CDR3 nucleotide sequence: TGTGCCAGCAGCTTCACATGGATAGCGGGAGGGGTGTTCTTC. Filled out from reference TRBV7-2 and TRBJ2-1, the complete variable domain reads GAGVSQSPSNKVTEKGKDVELRCDPISGHTALYWYRQSLGQGLEFLIYFQGNSAPDKSGLPSDRFSAERTGGSVSTLTIQRTQQEDSAVYLCASSFTWIAGGVFFGPGTRLTVL.